These T cell receptor beta chains were read from a single sample in a study of shared clonotypes between healthy human individuals. The method was immunoSEQ multiplex PCR; TCRdb's version includes in-frame clones alone and lacks a portion of them. Here the sample spans roughly 1,000,000 clones, around 78% being singletons. The sequenced sample was memory CD4+ T cells from PBMCs. The receptor set was obtained from a young man in good health. Some clones in this sample may be carry-over from other donors' samples. The CDR3 runs from the conserved cysteine through the conserved F or W.

CDR3 protein,CDR3 length,J gene,V gene
CASSLTSGGVETQYF,15,TRBJ2-5,TRBV5-1
CARSPVISYEQYF,13,TRBJ2-7,TRBV5-3
CASSLSRTSADEQFF,15,TRBJ2-1,TRBV27
CASSKLAGGGTQYF,14,TRBJ2-3,TRBV28
CASSFEYLYEQYF,13,TRBJ2-7,TRBV7-3
CASVSSYEQYF,11,TRBJ2-7,TRBV28
CASSQDRLAEITDTQYF,17,TRBJ2-3,TRBV4-1
CASSDQGARGYTF,13,TRBJ1-2,TRBV2
CASRPPQGFGNTIYF,15,TRBJ1-3,TRBV28
CATSRATAGSAYEQYF,16,TRBJ2-7,TRBV15
CASSSHSGTQGGELFF,16,TRBJ2-2,TRBV5-1
CASSFQVQSGVTGELFF,17,TRBJ2-2,TRBV5-4
CASSPLDGEQYF,12,TRBJ2-7,TRBV18
CASSLVGFNTEAFF,14,TRBJ1-1,TRBV28
CASSPLTLPGQGANTEAFF,19,TRBJ1-1,TRBV5-6
CASSPRLIPDTQYF,14,TRBJ2-3,TRBV27
CASGLNKNIQYF,12,TRBJ2-4,TRBV28
CATSRDLRETTEAFF,15,TRBJ1-1,TRBV15
CASSESTSWAGELFF,15,TRBJ2-2,TRBV10-1
CASSPGQGQGYEQYF,15,TRBJ2-7,TRBV7-2
CSASNYGYTF,10,TRBJ1-2,TRBV20-1
CAWTKDTEAFF,11,TRBJ1-1,TRBV30
CASTQELYEQYF,12,TRBJ2-7,TRBV11-2
CASSLSASGRGSGNTIYF,18,TRBJ1-3,TRBV28
CAWKNAGNTGELFF,14,TRBJ2-2,TRBV30
CASSGDRDQPQHF,13,TRBJ1-5,TRBV28
CASSLTGWSGANVLTF,16,TRBJ2-6,TRBV13
CAIRGAQGAYNEQFF,15,TRBJ2-1,TRBV10-3